The 21 T cell receptor beta chains given below trace back to one sample, sequenced in a study of blood T cell repertoires in COVID-19. The assay was immunoSEQ multiplex PCR, and TCRdb's table has in-frame clones only and misses some. The sample shows about 250,000 clones, approximately 85% of them seen only once. Sequencing was done on a sample of PBMCs or T cells enriched from blood (not recorded which). Receptor source: a woman in her fifties or sixties with acute COVID-19.

The chain employs TRBV7-9 and TRBJ1-2; D possibly corresponds to TRBD1 (5 bases). V was shortened by 11 bases and J by 4 bases, with 14 bases between the two germline ends. CDR1 is SEHNR, CDR2 FQNEAQ, per germline (reference sequence). CDR3 length equals 12 residues. The CDR3 loop reads CAWEDGTYGYTF. CDR3 bases: TGTGCCTGGGAGGACGGGACCTATGGCTACACCTTC.

The chain employs TRBV4-3 and TRBJ1-4; D gene ambiguous. This CDR3 is built from 16 residues. The ends were cut back, 0 bases at V and 0 bases at J, with 8 bases in the middle. Per germline, CDR1 LGHNA and CDR2 YSLEER. In DNA form, the CDR3 reads TGCGCCAGCAGCCAAGATTGGCAGTCAACTAATGAAAAACTGTTTTTT. It codes for CASSQDWQSTNEKLFF.

This clone came up a few times. The CDR3 nucleotides read TGTGCCAGCAGCACCCGGACAGGGCTTAATGAAAAACTGTTTTTT. This gives the protein CASSTRTGLNEKLFF. This chain joins TRBV3-1 (or the pseudogene TRBV3-2) and TRBJ1-4, with 8 bases aligning to TRBD1. The V gene end was trimmed by 5 bases and the J gene end by 4 bases; junction bases not matched to a gene: 6. CDR3 length: 15 amino acids. CDR1 is LGHDT and CDR2 is YNNKEL in the germline V gene (reference sequence).

V is TRBV7-8 and J is TRBJ1-4, with D hard to call. The germline V gene has CDR1 SGHVS and CDR2 FQNEAQ. The V gene lost 2 bases and the J gene lost 1 base, with 5 bases spanning the gap. This CDR3 is built from 14 residues. In DNA form, the CDR3 reads TGTGCCAGCAGCTTAACTGGAACTAATGAAAAACTGTTTTTT. It translates to CASSLTGTNEKLFF.

This chain joins TRBV5-1 and TRBJ1-1, with TRBD1 matching 11 bases. With 0 bases clipped from V and 5 bases from J, the junction kept 6 bases outside the gene matches. Germline CDR1 SGHRS, CDR2 YFSETQ. This CDR3 comprises 16 residues. CDR3 amino acids: CASSLGSGTGGTEAFF. The CDR3 region has the DNA TGCGCCAGCAGCTTGGGGTCCGGGACAGGGGGAACTGAAGCTTTCTTT.

The chain combines TRBV11-2 with TRBJ2-3; a weak D match, TRBD1 (6 bases). This CDR3 comprises 15 residues. The germline gives CDR1 SGHAT, CDR2 FQNNGV. The V end was cut by 8 bases, the J end by 3 bases, with 18 bases between. CDR3 sequence (DNA): TGTGCCAGCTCCGTTACAGGGCGAGGGACAGATACGCAGTATTTT. Its protein is CASSVTGRGTDTQYF. Full variable domain (remainder filled in from reference TRBV11-2 and TRBJ2-3): EAGVAQSPRYKIIEKRQSVAFWCNPISGHATLYWYQQILGQGPKLLIQFQNNGVVDDSQLPKDRFSAERLKGVDSTLKIQPAKLEDSAVYLCASSVTGRGTDTQYFGPGTRLTVL.

Of note for this clone: This sample also contains other DNA sequences that code for the same CDR3. V gene TRBV19 combines with J gene TRBJ1-5, with 9 bases lining up with TRBD1. Germline values: CDR1 LNHDA, CDR2 SQIVND (reference sequence). The CDR3 spans 15 residues. V was clipped by 6 bases and J by 1 base; unmatched bases: 4. The CDR3 nucleotides are TGTGCCAGTAGGCCACAGGGGGCCAGCAATCAGCCCCAGCATTTT. Translating it yields CASRPQGASNQPQHF. Filled out from reference TRBV19 and TRBJ1-5, the complete variable domain reads DGGITQSPKYLFRKEGQNVTLSCEQNLNHDAMYWYRQDPGQGLRLIYYSQIVNDFQKGDIAEGYSVSREKKESFPLTVTSAQKNPTAFYLCASRPQGASNQPQHFGDGTRLSIL.

J is TRBJ1-6 and V is TRBV3-1 (or the pseudogene TRBV3-2), with D unresolved. The CDR3 consists of 14 residues. The germline V and J ends were trimmed by 1 base and 7 bases, with 8 bases remaining between them. From germline, CDR1 is LGHDT and CDR2 YNNKEL (reference sequence). CDR3 residues: CASSQVQSNSPLHF. DNA of the CDR3: TGTGCCAGCAGCCAAGTACAGAGCAATTCACCCCTCCACTTT.

In its sample, this clone was seen once. This sequence joins TRBV5-1 and TRBJ1-2, with TRBD1 as a possible D gene (6 bases). There are 13 residues in the CDR3. Germline V CDR1 and CDR2: SGHRS, YFSETQ. V lost 0 bases to trimming and J lost 6 bases, with 9 bases between them. The CDR3 bases are TGCGCCAGCAGCTTGGCCTCAGGGGATGGCTACACCTTC. Translation: CASSLASGDGYTF.

V and J are TRBV19 and TRBJ1-5; D remains ambiguous. From germline, CDR1 is LNHDA and CDR2 SQIVND (reference sequence). V was trimmed by 5 bases and J by 7 bases, leaving 9 bases between them. The CDR3 is made up of 12 amino acids. CDR3: CASSPLGQPQHF. The CDR3 coding sequence is TGTGCCAGTAGTCCCTTGGGCCAGCCCCAGCATTTT.

This chain links TRBV3-1 (or the pseudogene TRBV3-2) with TRBJ2-1; 9 bases are shared with TRBD2. The V gene's germline CDR1 is LGHDT and CDR2 YNNKEL (reference sequence). The CDR3 contains 20 residues. Losses at the gene ends were 0 bases for V and 1 base for J; bases not matched to a gene: 13. This CDR3 reads CASSQDRGLAGRTSYNEQFF. CDR3 DNA: TGTGCCAGCAGCCAAGATCGGGGACTAGCAGGCCGAACGTCCTACAATGAGCAGTTCTTC.

The chain uses TRBV5-4 and TRBJ2-3; 7 bases are shared with TRBD2. Germline-derived CDR1 and CDR2 are SGHNT and YYREEE (reference sequence). This CDR3 region has 13 residues. The junction had 3 bases not matched to a gene; V was cut back by 0 bases and J by 8 bases. The CDR3 loop reads CASSLERDSTQYF. CDR3 bases: TGTGCCAGCAGCTTGGAGCGGGATAGTACGCAGTATTTT.

The chain has TRBV7-9 and TRBJ2-7; D unclear. Germline CDR1 and CDR2: SEHNR and FQNEAQ (reference sequence). V lost 5 bases to trimming and J lost 1 base, with 12 bases between them. The CDR3 spans 14 residues. The chain's CDR3 is CASSPSAESYEQYF. In DNA, the CDR3 is TGTGCCAGCAGCCCCAGCGCGGAATCCTACGAGCAGTACTTC.

The V and J genes are TRBV2 and TRBJ1-1, with TRBD1 identical over 12 bases. The length of the CDR3 is 16 residues. Per the germline V gene, CDR1 is SNHLY and CDR2 is FYNNEI. V was pared by 6 bases and J by 8 bases, with 13 bases of the junction left unmatched. The CDR3 loop is CASSSRDRGLGVEAFF. The CDR3 DNA sequence: TGTGCCAGCAGCTCCCGGGACAGGGGGCTGGGAGTAGAAGCTTTCTTT.

The chain recombines TRBV6-5 with TRBJ1-4, with D uncertain. In germline, CDR1 is MNHEY, CDR2 SVGAGI. The CDR3 contains 15 residues. V shed 0 bases and J shed 7 bases, with 12 bases lying between them. The CDR3 loop is CASSYSGFEGEKLFF. In DNA form, the CDR3 reads TGTGCCAGCAGTTACTCAGGCTTCGAGGGTGAAAAACTGTTTTTT.

The genes are TRBV7-8 and TRBJ1-1; perhaps TRBD1 as D (6 bases). CDR3 length: 16 amino acids. V was trimmed by 4 bases and J by 5 bases, leaving 20 bases between them. CDR1 SGHVS and CDR2 FQNEAQ come from the germline V gene. CDR3 DNA: TGTGCCAGCAGCTCCTACAGGGCCGCACGGAGTACTGAAGCTTTCTTT. Residues: CASSSYRAARSTEAFF.

This clone was found a few times. The genes are TRBV9 and TRBJ2-4, with 8 bases that match TRBD1. With 3 bases clipped from V and 6 bases from J, the junction kept 2 bases outside the gene matches. The CDR3 has 13 amino acids. Looked up from germline, CDR1 is SGDLS and CDR2 is YYNGEE. CDR3 in DNA: TGTGCCAGCAGCGGGACAGGGAGAAACATTCAGTACTTC. Translating gives CASSGTGRNIQYF.

In DNA, the CDR3 is TGCAGCGTTGAGGCCCGACGGGGCACTGAAGCTTTCTTT. This encodes CSVEARRGTEAFF. This chain joins TRBV29-1 and TRBJ1-1; D remains unclear. V lost 3 bases to trimming and J lost 4 bases, with 12 bases between them. The CDR3 is made up of 13 amino acids. Germline V gene lookup returns CDR1 SQVTM and CDR2 ANQGSEA.

The chain recombines TRBV10-3 with TRBJ2-3; TRBD1 matches 7 bases. The V segment lost 5 bases and the J segment 0 bases; nucleotides outside the gene matches: 5. CDR3 length equals 15 residues. Germline assignment: CDR1 ENHRY and CDR2 SYGVKD. CDR3 protein: CAISLDRSSTDTQYF. CDR3 DNA sequence: TGTGCCATCAGTTTGGACAGGTCGAGCACAGATACGCAGTATTTT.

The chain joins TRBV30 to TRBJ2-1; 8 positions agree with TRBD2. Looked up from germline, CDR1 is GTSNPN and CDR2 is SVGIG (reference sequence). The V gene end was trimmed by 2 bases and the J gene end by 7 bases; junction bases not matched to a gene: 7. The CDR3 is 14 residues long. The CDR3, as DNA: TGTGCCTGGAGTTGGGGCGCTAGCGGGAATGAGCAGTTCTTC. Translated, it gives CAWSWGASGNEQFF.

The chain couples TRBV19 to TRBJ1-1, with D perhaps matching TRBD1 (6 bases). Germline assignment: CDR1 LNHDA and CDR2 SQIVND (reference sequence). V lost 6 bases and J lost 7, with 18 bases in between. The CDR3 runs to 14 residues. The CDR3 nucleotides read TGTGCCAGTAGCTTAGACAGGTCGACCCTTGAAGCTTTCTTT. This sequence encodes CASSLDRSTLEAFF.